Listed below are T cell receptor beta chains from one sample, sequenced in a study of blood T cell repertoires in COVID-19. Generated by immunoSEQ multiplex PCR, the TCRdb table keeps only in-frame clones and is missing some. Seen here are fewer than 200,000 clones, approximately 83% observed once, and the top ten hold roughly 8.7%. Sequencing was done on a sample of peripheral blood. The receptors derive from a man aged 45-60 years with active or convalescent COVID-19. The CDR3 runs from the conserved cysteine through the conserved F or W. A D gene is named only where the DNA matches it firmly. Only part of the rows carry a size: once, few, many, or a class if the clone is expanded.

CDR3 DNA,CDR3 protein,D gene,clone size,J gene,V gene
TGCGCCAGCAGCCGCCAAGGGAGCGGGGGTATCACAGATACGCAGTATTTT,CASSRQGSGGITDTQYF,TRBD2,NA,TRBJ2-3,TRBV4-1
TGTGCCAGCAGCACCGGGACAGGGAATGAAAAACTGTTTTTT,CASSTGTGNEKLFF,TRBD1,NA,TRBJ1-4,TRBV7-9
TGTGCCAGCAGTGTCCGGGACAGGGGCTATGGCTACACCTTC,CASSVRDRGYGYTF,TRBD1,once,TRBJ1-2,TRBV28
TGTGCCTGGAGTGCACCGGACCCGGGGGGCCGCGATGAGCAGTTCTTC,CAWSAPDPGGRDEQFF,NA,few,TRBJ2-1,TRBV30
TGTGCCAGCAGCTTAGATGTGGGCAGATCTTTCTTT,CASSLDVGRSFF,NA,NA,TRBJ1-1,TRBV11-2
TGTGCCTGTAAAACGGGGGGCCGGGACAATCAGCCCCAGCATTTT,CACKTGGRDNQPQHF,NA,NA,TRBJ1-5,TRBV6-5
TGTGCCAGCGGTACAGGGGACATAACCCAAGCATACGAGCAGTACTTC,CASGTGDITQAYEQYF,NA,NA,TRBJ2-7,TRBV21-1
TGTGCCAGCAGGTCCTCTCTAGCCCAGTACTTC,CASRSSLAQYF,NA,NA,TRBJ2-7,TRBV2
TGTGCCAGCAGAAAGGACAGCTTAAACACTGAAGCTTTCTTT,CASRKDSLNTEAFF,NA,NA,TRBJ1-1,TRBV14
TGTGCCAGCAGTGAACGGGGGGACACTGAAGCTTTCTTT,CASSERGDTEAFF,NA,NA,TRBJ1-1,TRBV6-1
TGTGCCTGGAGTATTTCTTCGGGGGGGACGGAGCAGTTCTTC,CAWSISSGGTEQFF,TRBD2,NA,TRBJ2-1,TRBV30
TGTGCCAGTAGAGGGGGCGAAGAGACCCAGTACTTC,CASRGGEETQYF,TRBD1,NA,TRBJ2-5,TRBV19
TGTGCCAGTAGTTCCGGGGTCTTAGATAACACTGAAGCTTTCTTT,CASSSGVLDNTEAFF,NA,NA,TRBJ1-1,TRBV19
TGTGCCAGCAGTGCCGCGACAGGGGGCGGGAACACTGAAGCTTTCTTT,CASSAATGGGNTEAFF,TRBD1,NA,TRBJ1-1,TRBV6-1
TGTGCCAGCAGTGGCAGGGGGAGCCGAAATCAGCCCCAGCATTTT,CASSGRGSRNQPQHF,TRBD1,NA,TRBJ1-5,TRBV2
TGCGCCAGCAGCCAAGAATTGGGGGGAGATACGCAGTATTTT,CASSQELGGDTQYF,NA,NA,TRBJ2-3,TRBV4-3
TGTGCCAGCAGCCACGGGGGTTTCGACTATGGCTACACCTTC,CASSHGGFDYGYTF,NA,NA,TRBJ1-2,TRBV3-1/TRBV3-2
TGCAGTGCTGACTCAAATGAGCAGTTCTTC,CSADSNEQFF,NA,once,TRBJ2-1,TRBV20-1
TGTGCCAGCAGCGTAGCTGGCGGGATGGGAAACACCATATATTTT,CASSVAGGMGNTIYF,NA,NA,TRBJ1-3,TRBV9
TGTGCCATCACCTCTTCGACAGGGTCCCCCTATGGCTACACCTTC,CAITSSTGSPYGYTF,TRBD1,NA,TRBJ1-2,TRBV10-3
TGTGCCAGCCAAAAGGGGAAAAGATGCATGTTT,CASQKGKRCMF,NA,NA,TRBJ1-1,TRBV6-5
TGCAGCGTTGAAGATCTAGCGTACAATGAGCAGTTCTTC,CSVEDLAYNEQFF,NA,NA,TRBJ2-1,TRBV29-1
TGTGCCAGCAGCCCGAGGGGCGGGAGGGCCTTATATGAGCAGTTCTTC,CASSPRGGRALYEQFF,TRBD2,NA,TRBJ2-1,TRBV7-3